The 10 T cell receptor beta chains in this list originate from one sample, sequenced in a study of blood T cell repertoires in COVID-19. TCRdb's table, derived via immunoSEQ multiplex PCR, lists solely in-frame clones and lacks some. Of about 51,000 clones in the sample, around nine tenths were seen once. The sample was peripheral blood. The receptors stem from a man aged 55 to 70 with acute or convalescent COVID-19.

The chain employs TRBV5-6 and TRBJ1-6, with no clear D. Per germline, CDR1 SGHDT and CDR2 YYEEEE. CDR3 length equals 16 residues. V dropped 2 bases and J dropped 10 bases, with 19 bases sitting between them. The CDR3 protein is CASSFTLTTANSPLHF. The CDR3 DNA is TGTGCCAGCAGCTTTACCCTCACCACCGCGAACTCACCCCTCCACTTT.

Only one count was recorded for this clone. The V gene is TRBV6-2 or TRBV6-3, the J gene TRBJ1-1; D perhaps matches TRBD1 (6 bases). The CDR3 is 16 residues long. Germline CDR1 MNHEY, CDR2 SVGEGT. The V end lost 2 bases, the J end lost 5 bases, and 18 bases lay between the germline ends. For the CDR3, the DNA is TGTGCCAGCAGTTACACTCCCACAGGGTTAGGGACTGAAGCTTTCTTT. Its translation: CASSYTPTGLGTEAFF.

The CDR3 loop reads CASSQQTGSNSPLHF. In DNA form, the CDR3 reads TGTGCCAGCAGCCAGCAAACAGGGAGCAATTCACCCCTCCACTTT. This chain joins TRBV4-2 and TRBJ1-6; D may be TRBD1 (6 bases). The CDR3 sequence is 15 residues long. The germline gives CDR1 LGHNA, CDR2 YNFKEQ. The V end lost 3 bases, the J end lost 7 bases, and 13 bases lay between the germline ends.

The V call is TRBV15, the J call TRBJ2-4, with TRBD1 matching over 8 bases. The CDR3 runs 17 residues. CDR1 is LNHNV, CDR2 YYDKDF, per germline (reference sequence). V shed 5 bases and J 6 bases; nucleotides not matched to a gene: 15. CDR3 nucleotides: TGTGCCACCAGCGGCGGAGGGGGCAGGGGGCTTGTAAACATTCAGTACTTC. This encodes CATSGGGGRGLVNIQYF.

The chain recombines TRBV5-1 with TRBJ2-7, with TRBD1 matching over 12 bases. This CDR3 is built from 16 residues. The trim removed 0 bases at V and 5 bases at J, leaving 6 bases unmatched. Germline loops: CDR1 SGHRS, CDR2 YFSETQ. The CDR3 reads CASSLAGTGGFDEQYF. The CDR3 DNA follows: TGCGCCAGCAGCTTGGCCGGGACAGGGGGCTTCGACGAGCAGTACTTC.

V usage is TRBV5-6 and J usage is TRBJ2-7; D possibly corresponds to TRBD2 (5 bases). The CDR3 consists of 14 residues. Germline V gene lookup returns CDR1 SGHDT and CDR2 YYEEEE. Trimming took off 4 bases at V and 3 bases at J, with 14 bases between the two ends. CDR3 sequence reads: CASSRVGGYYEQYF. In nucleotides, the CDR3 is TGTGCCAGCAGCAGGGTTGGAGGCTACTACGAGCAGTACTTC.

V and J are TRBV5-1 and TRBJ2-1; TRBD1 is a possible D gene (5 bases). V was clipped by 0 bases and J by 8 bases, with 6 bases between them. The CDR3 length is 12 residues. The germline V gene encodes CDR1 SGHRS and CDR2 YFSETQ. This CDR3 is CASSLDRHEQFF. The CDR3 bases are TGCGCCAGCAGCTTGGACAGGCATGAGCAGTTCTTC.

The chain carries TRBV6-5 and TRBJ1-5; no clear D. In germline, CDR1 is MNHEY, CDR2 SVGAGI. Trimming cost V 8 bases and J 2 bases, with 16 bases left between them. The CDR3 extends over 15 amino acids. The CDR3 loop is CASHSVVAGNQPQHF. CDR3 sequence (DNA): TGTGCCAGCCACTCGGTTGTGGCGGGCAATCAGCCCCAGCATTTT.

The rearrangement joins TRBV6-1 to TRBJ1-6; 7 bases fit TRBD1. CDR1 is MNHNS, CDR2 SASEGT, per germline. This CDR3 spans 14 amino acids. V gave up 5 bases and J gave up 8 bases; unmatched junction bases: 6. The CDR3 sequence: CASSWDSSYSPLHF. The CDR3 DNA is TGTGCCAGCAGTTGGGACAGTTCTTATTCACCCCTCCACTTT.

The CDR3 DNA follows: TGTGCCAGCAGCCTGGGGGGTAAGAACTATGGCTACACCTTC. Translating it yields CASSLGGKNYGYTF. V gene TRBV7-2 combines with J gene TRBJ1-2; a weak D match, TRBD1 (5 bases). From germline, CDR1 is SGHTA and CDR2 FQGNSA. V was cut by 5 bases and J by 2 bases, with 12 bases left in between. The CDR3 spans 14 residues.